This T cell receptor beta chain was profiled in a study of T cells after posttransplantation cyclophosphamide. Study-level results: TRB clonality was highly associated with recipient CMV seropositivity and reactivation.

The method was immunoSEQ multiplex PCR; TCRdb's version includes in-frame clones alone and lacks a portion of them. This repertoire lists about 33,000 clones without singletons; about 4.5% sits in the top ten. CDR1 SGHDN and CDR2 FVKESK come from the germline V gene. This CDR3 has 15 amino acids. V dropped 4 bases and J dropped 4 bases, with 17 bases sitting between them. This clone has a count of ten or more. Its specificity is not known. This related bone marrow graft donor gave peripheral blood on the day of marrow donation. The specimen was PBMCs. This sequence joins TRBV14 and TRBJ2-7; D unclear. This receptor was identified in a young woman in good health and a related stem cell transplant donor. This CDR3 is CASSPRIGSRYEQYF. In DNA, the CDR3 is TGTGCCAGCAGCCCACGGATTGGGTCGCGGTACGAGCAGTACTTC.